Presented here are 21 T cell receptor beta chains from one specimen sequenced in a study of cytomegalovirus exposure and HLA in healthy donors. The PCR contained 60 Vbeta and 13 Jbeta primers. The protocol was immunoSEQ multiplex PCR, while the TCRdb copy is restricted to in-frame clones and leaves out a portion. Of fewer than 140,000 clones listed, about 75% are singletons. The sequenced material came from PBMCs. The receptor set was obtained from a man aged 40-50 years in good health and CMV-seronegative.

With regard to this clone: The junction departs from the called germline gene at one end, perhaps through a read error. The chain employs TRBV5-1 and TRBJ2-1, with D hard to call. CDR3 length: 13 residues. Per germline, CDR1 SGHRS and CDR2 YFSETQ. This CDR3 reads CASSLDQNNEQFF. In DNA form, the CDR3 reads TGCGCCAGCAGTTTGGACCAGAACAATGAGCAGTTCTTC.

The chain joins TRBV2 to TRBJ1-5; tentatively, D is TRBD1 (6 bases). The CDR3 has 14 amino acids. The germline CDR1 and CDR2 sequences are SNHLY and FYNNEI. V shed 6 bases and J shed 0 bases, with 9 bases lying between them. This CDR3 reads CASRGQTSNQPQHF. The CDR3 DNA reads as TGTGCCAGCAGGGGACAAACTAGCAATCAGCCCCAGCATTTT.

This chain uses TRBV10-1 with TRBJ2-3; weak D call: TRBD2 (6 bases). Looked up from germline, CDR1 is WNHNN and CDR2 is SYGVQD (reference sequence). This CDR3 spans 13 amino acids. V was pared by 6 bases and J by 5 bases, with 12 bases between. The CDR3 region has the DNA TGCGCCAGCAGCGGGACTTCCAGAGATACGCAGTATTTT. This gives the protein CASSGTSRDTQYF.

CDR3 amino acids: CASSAGIDTDTQYF. CDR3 nucleotide sequence: TGCGCCAGCAGCGCAGGGATAGACACAGATACGCAGTATTTT. The rearrangement links TRBV5-1 to TRBJ2-3; D may be TRBD1 (5 bases). The V and J ends lost 4 bases and 2 bases respectively, with 11 bases between them. Germline CDR1 and CDR2: SGHRS and YFSETQ. The CDR3 extends over 14 amino acids. Combining the CDR3 with reference TRBV5-1 and TRBJ2-3 gives the whole variable domain KAGVTQTPRYLIKTRGQQVTLSCSPISGHRSVSWYQQTPGQGLQFLFEYFSETQRNKGNFPGRFSGRQFSNSRSEMNVSTLELGDSALYLCASSAGIDTDTQYFGPGTRLTVL.

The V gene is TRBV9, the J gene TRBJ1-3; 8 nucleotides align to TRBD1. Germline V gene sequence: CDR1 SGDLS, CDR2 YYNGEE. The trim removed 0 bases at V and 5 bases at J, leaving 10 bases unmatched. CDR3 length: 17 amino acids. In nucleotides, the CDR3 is TGTGCCAGCAGCGTAGCCCCATCCGACAGGGGAAGAAACACCATATATTTT. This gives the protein CASSVAPSDRGRNTIYF. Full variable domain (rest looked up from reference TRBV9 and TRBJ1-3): DSGVTQTPKHLITATGQRVTLRCSPRSGDLSVYWYQQSLDQGLQFLIQYYNGEERAKGNILERFSAQQFPDLHSELNLSSLELGDSALYFCASSVAPSDRGRNTIYFGEGSWLTVV.

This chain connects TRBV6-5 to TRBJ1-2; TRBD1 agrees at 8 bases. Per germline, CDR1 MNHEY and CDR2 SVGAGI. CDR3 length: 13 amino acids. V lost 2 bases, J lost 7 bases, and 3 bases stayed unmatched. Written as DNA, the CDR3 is TGTGCCAGCAGTTACGCAGGGGGCGGTGGCTACACCTTC. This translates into CASSYAGGGGYTF.

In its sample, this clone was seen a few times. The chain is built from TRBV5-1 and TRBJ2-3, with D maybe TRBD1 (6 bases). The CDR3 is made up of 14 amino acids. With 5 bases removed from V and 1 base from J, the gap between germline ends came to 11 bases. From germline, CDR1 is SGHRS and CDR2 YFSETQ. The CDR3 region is CASRPQGGTDTQYF. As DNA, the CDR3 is TGCGCCAGCAGGCCACAGGGTGGCACAGATACGCAGTATTTT.

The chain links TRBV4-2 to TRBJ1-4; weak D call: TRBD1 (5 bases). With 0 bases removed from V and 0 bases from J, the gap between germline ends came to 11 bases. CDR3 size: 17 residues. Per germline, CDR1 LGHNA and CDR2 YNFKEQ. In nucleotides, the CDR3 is TGTGCCAGCAGCCAAGAAGGCGGAGGGGCAACTAATGAAAAACTGTTTTTT. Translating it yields CASSQEGGGATNEKLFF.

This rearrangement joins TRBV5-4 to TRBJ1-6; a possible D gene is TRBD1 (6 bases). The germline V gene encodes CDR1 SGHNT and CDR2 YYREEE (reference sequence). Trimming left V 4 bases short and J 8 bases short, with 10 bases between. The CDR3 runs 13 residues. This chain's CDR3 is CASSADSYSPLHF. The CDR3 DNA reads TGTGCCAGCAGCGCGGACAGCTATTCACCCCTCCACTTT.

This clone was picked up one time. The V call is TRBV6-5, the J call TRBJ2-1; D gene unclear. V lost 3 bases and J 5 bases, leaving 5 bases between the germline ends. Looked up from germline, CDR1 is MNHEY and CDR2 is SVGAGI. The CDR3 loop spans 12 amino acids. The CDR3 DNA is TGTGCCAGCAGTTATTCAGACAATGAGCAGTTCTTC. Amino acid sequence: CASSYSDNEQFF.

The CDR3 DNA reads as TGTGCCAGCAGTGACAGGCCAGGTTACTATGGCTACACCTTC. It specifies CASSDRPGYYGYTF. The gene calls are TRBV9 and TRBJ1-2, with a tentative D call TRBD1 (6 bases). V dropped 5 bases and J dropped 3 bases, with 14 bases sitting between them. From germline, CDR1 is SGDLS and CDR2 YYNGEE. The CDR3 has 14 residues. The full variable domain, its missing parts supplied by reference TRBV9 and TRBJ1-2, is DSGVTQTPKHLITATGQRVTLRCSPRSGDLSVYWYQQSLDQGLQFLIQYYNGEERAKGNILERFSAQQFPDLHSELNLSSLELGDSALYFCASSDRPGYYGYTFGSGTRLTVV.

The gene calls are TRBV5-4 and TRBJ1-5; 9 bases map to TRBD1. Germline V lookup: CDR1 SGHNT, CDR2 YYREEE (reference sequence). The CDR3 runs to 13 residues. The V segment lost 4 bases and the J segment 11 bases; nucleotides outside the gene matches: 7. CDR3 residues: CASSRDREGTQHF. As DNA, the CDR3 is TGTGCCAGCAGCCGGGACAGGGAGGGTACCCAGCATTTT.

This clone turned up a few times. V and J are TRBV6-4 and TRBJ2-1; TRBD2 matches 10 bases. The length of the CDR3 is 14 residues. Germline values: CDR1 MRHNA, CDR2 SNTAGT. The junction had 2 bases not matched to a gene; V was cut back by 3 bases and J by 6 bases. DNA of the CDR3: TGTGCCAGCAGTGAAGCGGGGGGGCCCAATGAGCAGTTCTTC. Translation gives CASSEAGGPNEQFF.

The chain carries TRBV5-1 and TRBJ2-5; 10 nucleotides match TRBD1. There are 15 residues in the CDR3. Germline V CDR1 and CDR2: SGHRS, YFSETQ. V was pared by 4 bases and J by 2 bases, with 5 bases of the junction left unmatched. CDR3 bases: TGCGCCAGCAGCCCGGGACAGGGGAATCAAGAGACCCAGTACTTC. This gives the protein CASSPGQGNQETQYF.

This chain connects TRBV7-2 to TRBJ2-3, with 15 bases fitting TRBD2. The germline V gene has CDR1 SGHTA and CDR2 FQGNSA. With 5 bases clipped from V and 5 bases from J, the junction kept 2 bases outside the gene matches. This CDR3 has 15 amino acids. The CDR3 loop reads CASSRTSGGGDTQYF. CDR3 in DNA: TGTGCCAGCAGCCGGACTAGCGGGGGGGGAGATACGCAGTATTTT.

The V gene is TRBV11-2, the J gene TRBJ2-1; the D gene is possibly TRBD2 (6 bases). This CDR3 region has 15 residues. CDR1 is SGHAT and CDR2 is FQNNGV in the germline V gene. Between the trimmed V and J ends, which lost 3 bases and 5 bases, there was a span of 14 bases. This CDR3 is CASSFSGRHNNEQFF. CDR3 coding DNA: TGTGCCAGCAGCTTCAGCGGGCGCCACAACAATGAGCAGTTCTTC.

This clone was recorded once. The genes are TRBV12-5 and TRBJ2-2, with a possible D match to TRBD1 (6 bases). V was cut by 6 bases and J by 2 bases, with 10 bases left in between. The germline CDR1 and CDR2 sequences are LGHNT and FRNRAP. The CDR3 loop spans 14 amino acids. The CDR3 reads CASGGGHNTGELFF. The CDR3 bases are TGTGCTAGTGGAGGGGGACATAACACCGGGGAGCTGTTTTTT.

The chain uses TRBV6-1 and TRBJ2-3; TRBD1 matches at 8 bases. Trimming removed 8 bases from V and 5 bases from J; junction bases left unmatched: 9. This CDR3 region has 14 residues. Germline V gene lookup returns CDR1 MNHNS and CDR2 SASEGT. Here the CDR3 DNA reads TGTGCCAGCCGGTCTCAGGGGGCTGGAGATACGCAGTATTTT. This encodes CASRSQGAGDTQYF.

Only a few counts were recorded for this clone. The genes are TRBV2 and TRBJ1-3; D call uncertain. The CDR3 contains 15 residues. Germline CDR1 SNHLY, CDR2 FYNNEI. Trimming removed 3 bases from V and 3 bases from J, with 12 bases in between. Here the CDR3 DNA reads TGTGCCAGCAGTGACTTCTTGGCGGGTGGAAACACCATATATTTT. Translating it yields CASSDFLAGGNTIYF.

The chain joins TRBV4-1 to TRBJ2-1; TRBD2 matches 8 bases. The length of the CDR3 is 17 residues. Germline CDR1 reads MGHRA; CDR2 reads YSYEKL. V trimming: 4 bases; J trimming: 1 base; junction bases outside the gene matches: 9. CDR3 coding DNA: TGCGCCAGCAGCCGGTCGGCGGGGGGTAGGTCCTACAATGAGCAGTTCTTC. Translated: CASSRSAGGRSYNEQFF.

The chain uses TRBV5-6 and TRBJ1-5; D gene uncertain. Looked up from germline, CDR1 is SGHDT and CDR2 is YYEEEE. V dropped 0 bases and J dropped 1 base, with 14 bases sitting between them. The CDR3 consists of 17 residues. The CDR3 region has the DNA TGTGCCAGCAGCTTGGGTCCGCCAGGAAGAAGCAATCAGCCCCAGCATTTT. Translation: CASSLGPPGRSNQPQHF.